These T cell receptor beta chains were read from a single sample in a study of blood T cell repertoires in COVID-19. The data were produced by immunoSEQ multiplex PCR, yet TCRdb's version contains in-frame clones alone and is incomplete. The table lists 110,000 to 150,000 clones, roughly 80% of them singletons. The sequenced sample consisted of PBMCs or T cells enriched from blood (not recorded which). Source of these receptors: a woman between 35 and 50 years old who had recovered from COVID-19. Both conserved end residues are part of each CDR3. Fields, in order: V gene, D gene, clone size, J gene, CDR3 protein, CDR3 DNA. The D gene is left open where the match is weak. Clone size is not always given. Where it is, it says once, few, many or a class for expanded clones.

>TRBV27|TRBD2|NA|TRBJ2-1
CASSSPGLARYNEQFF
TGTGCCAGCAGTTCCCCGGGACTAGCTCGCTACAATGAGCAGTTCTTC
>TRBV27|NA|few|TRBJ2-1
CASSLGDGTNNEQFF
TGTGCCAGCAGTTTAGGAGATGGAACTAACAATGAGCAGTTCTTC
>TRBV12-5|TRBD1|NA|TRBJ1-1
CASGLGGQPNTEAFF
TGTGCTAGTGGTTTGGGGGGACAGCCAAACACTGAAGCTTTCTTT
>TRBV5-6|NA|NA|TRBJ2-7
CASNSQGLNYEQYF
TGTGCCAGCAATTCCCAGGGGTTAAACTACGAGCAGTACTTC
>TRBV10-2|NA|NA|TRBJ2-1
CASRTQASSYNEQFF
TGCGCCAGCAGAACACAGGCCTCCTCCTACAATGAGCAGTTCTTC
>TRBV7-6|TRBD2|NA|TRBJ2-3
CASSQGTSGRTDTQYF
TGTGCCAGCAGCCAGGGGACTAGCGGACGCACAGATACGCAGTATTTT
>TRBV9|NA|NA|TRBJ1-3
CASSGATAGNTIYF
TGTGCCAGCAGCGGAGCGACAGCTGGAAACACCATATATTTT
>TRBV10-3|NA|NA|TRBJ2-1
CAISELRGAGRSWNEQFF
TGTGCCATCAGTGAGCTCCGGGGGGCAGGGAGAAGTTGGAATGAGCAGTTCTTC
>TRBV7-2|TRBD1|NA|TRBJ1-4
CASSFRRGLNEKLFF
TGTGCCAGCAGCTTCAGGAGGGGGCTTAATGAAAAACTGTTTTTT
>TRBV3-1/TRBV3-2|NA|few|TRBJ1-1
CASSQQFMNTEAFF
TGTGCCAGCAGCCAGCAGTTTATGAACACTGAAGCTTTCTTT
>TRBV19|TRBD1|NA|TRBJ1-6
CASSLWDSDSPLHF
TGTGCCAGTAGTTTATGGGACAGCGATTCACCCCTCCACTTT
>TRBV4-1|NA|NA|TRBJ2-1
CASSQDPLGGSYNEQFF
TGCGCCAGCAGCCAAGACCCCCTGGGGGGCTCCTACAATGAGCAGTTCTTC
>TRBV2|TRBD1|NA|TRBJ2-1
CASREDRVYNEQFF
TGTGCCAGCAGGGAGGACAGGGTCTACAATGAGCAGTTCTTC
>TRBV29-1|NA|NA|TRBJ1-1
CSCLQMNTEAFF
TGCAGCTGCCTCCAGATGAACACTGAAGCTTTCTTT
>TRBV3-1/TRBV3-2|NA|NA|TRBJ1-2
CASSQGRRGRDFGYTF
TGTGCCAGCAGCCAAGGGAGAAGGGGCAGGGACTTTGGCTACACCTTC
>TRBV5-1|NA|NA|TRBJ1-1
CASRRSTVNTEAFF
TGCGCCAGCAGACGTTCGACAGTGAACACTGAAGCTTTCTTT
>TRBV7-9|TRBD1|many|TRBJ1-2
CASSRYIPDRLSYGYTF
TGTGCCAGCAGCCGGTATATCCCGGACAGGCTAAGCTATGGCTACACCTTC
>TRBV27|NA|NA|TRBJ2-3
CASRDQGLPTDTQYF
TGTGCCAGCAGGGACCAGGGCCTCCCCACAGATACGCAGTATTTT
>TRBV14|TRBD1|NA|TRBJ2-7
CASSPSDRGSLYEQYF
TGTGCCAGCAGCCCCTCGGACAGGGGGTCCCTCTACGAGCAGTACTTC
>TRBV5-1|TRBD1|NA|TRBJ1-1
CASSLAGQGTEAFF
TGCGCCAGCAGCTTGGCCGGACAGGGGACTGAAGCTTTCTTT
>TRBV3-1/TRBV3-2|NA|NA|TRBJ2-5
CASSLRSGTQETQYF
TGTGCCAGCAGCCTACGATCCGGGACTCAAGAGACCCAGTACTTC
>TRBV27|NA|NA|TRBJ2-5
CASSPYRGETQYF
TGTGCCAGCAGTCCCTATCGAGGAGAGACCCAGTACTTC
>TRBV12-3/TRBV12-4|NA|NA|TRBJ2-5
CASSFNSQETQYF
TGTGCCAGCAGTTTCAACAGCCAAGAGACCCAGTACTTC
>TRBV28|TRBD1|NA|TRBJ1-6
CASSLHPRQGGSYNSPLHF
TGTGCCAGCAGTTTACATCCACGACAGGGGGGTTCCTATAATTCACCCCTCCACTTT
>TRBV10-1|TRBD1|NA|TRBJ1-1
CASSWTGGEAFF
TGCGCCAGCAGTTGGACAGGGGGAGAAGCTTTCTTT
>TRBV18|TRBD1|NA|TRBJ2-5
CASSSTGTGETQYF
TGTGCCAGCTCATCAACCGGGACAGGAGAGACCCAGTACTTC
>TRBV30|NA|NA|TRBJ2-1
CAWYRSSYNEQFF
TGTGCCTGGTATAGGAGCTCCTACAATGAGCAGTTCTTC
>TRBV11-2|TRBD1|NA|TRBJ1-3
CASSNRDRGNTIYF
TGTGCCAGCAGCAACCGGGACAGGGGTAACACCATATATTTT
>TRBV27|TRBD1|NA|TRBJ1-1
CASSPYRGRGNTEAFF
TGTGCCAGCAGTCCTTACAGGGGGCGAGGGAACACTGAAGCTTTCTTT
>TRBV12-3/TRBV12-4|NA|NA|TRBJ1-4
CASSYGEKLFF
TGTGCCAGCAGTTACGGGGAAAAACTGTTTTTT
>TRBV5-1|TRBD1|NA|TRBJ2-2
CASSPSTGSNTGELFF
TGCGCCAGCAGTCCCTCGACAGGGTCGAACACCGGGGAGCTGTTTTTT
>TRBV9|NA|NA|TRBJ2-1
CASSVRGRDEQFF
TGTGCCAGCAGCGTCCGGGGAAGGGATGAGCAGTTCTTC
>TRBV13|TRBD2|NA|TRBJ2-3
CASSLAGEYTQYF
TGTGCCAGCAGCCTAGCGGGAGAGTATACGCAGTATTTT
>TRBV19|NA|NA|TRBJ1-2
CASYDRFGYGYTF
TGTGCCAGTTACGACAGGTTCGGCTATGGCTACACCTTC
>TRBV7-8|NA|once|TRBJ1-1
CASSSGRMNTEAFF
TGTGCCAGCAGCTCCGGTAGAATGAACACTGAAGCTTTCTTT
>TRBV11-2|NA|NA|TRBJ1-6
CASSFSGYNSPLHF
TGTGCCAGCAGCTTTAGCGGCTATAATTCACCCCTCCACTTT
>TRBV18|NA|NA|TRBJ2-7
CASSPPIGRIQGLYEQYF
TGTGCCAGCTCACCACCGATAGGGAGGATACAAGGCCTCTACGAGCAGTACTTC
>TRBV29-1|NA|NA|TRBJ2-3
CSVAVGVGTDTQYF
TGCAGCGTTGCCGTGGGAGTGGGCACAGATACGCAGTATTTT
>TRBV27|NA|NA|TRBJ1-2
CASSLSGGDGYTF
TGTGCCAGCAGTTTGTCGGGGGGCGATGGCTACACCTTC
>TRBV29-1|NA|NA|TRBJ2-1
CSVDAYNEQFF
TGCAGCGTTGACGCCTACAATGAGCAGTTCTTC
>TRBV24-1|TRBD1|NA|TRBJ1-4
CATGGPGTGQGCSEKLFF
TGTGCCACCGGGGGACCCGGGACAGGTCAGGGGTGTAGTGAAAAACTGTTTTTT
>TRBV5-6|TRBD2|NA|TRBJ2-3
CASSRGLVGGDTQYF
TGTGCCAGCAGCCGCGGACTAGTCGGGGGGGATACGCAGTATTTT
>TRBV11-2|NA|NA|TRBJ2-3
CATSADRGTQYF
TGTGCCACTTCAGCGGACCGAGGTACGCAGTATTTT
>TRBV19|TRBD2|NA|TRBJ2-5
CASTLGLAGPGETQYF
TGTGCCAGTACCTTGGGACTAGCGGGACCGGGGGAGACCCAGTACTTC
>TRBV29-1|TRBD1|NA|TRBJ1-1
CSVIQGDTEAFF
TGCAGCGTAATACAGGGGGACACTGAAGCTTTCTTT
>TRBV5-1|NA|NA|TRBJ1-1
CASSFDINTEAFF
TGCGCCAGCAGCTTCGACATTAACACTGAAGCTTTCTTT
>TRBV2|NA|NA|TRBJ2-7
CASSATSGEGEQYF
TGTGCCAGCAGCGCCACTTCAGGGGAAGGCGAGCAGTACTTC
>TRBV5-6|TRBD2|NA|TRBJ2-1
CASSSLEGAGPYNEQFF
TGTGCCAGCAGCTCCCTTGAAGGAGCGGGGCCCTACAATGAGCAGTTCTTC
>TRBV6-2/TRBV6-3|NA|NA|TRBJ2-3
CASSWSGPRRDTQYF
TGTGCCAGCAGCTGGAGCGGGCCCCGGAGAGATACGCAGTATTTT
>TRBV15|TRBD1|once|TRBJ2-7
CATSLTGGIVEQYF
TGTGCCACCAGCCTAACAGGGGGCATCGTCGAGCAGTACTTC
>TRBV2|NA|NA|TRBJ2-1
CASSESGESSYNEQFF
TGTGCCAGCAGTGAAAGTGGGGAGAGCTCCTACAATGAGCAGTTCTTC
>TRBV30|TRBD2|NA|TRBJ2-7
CAWRPTSGSAEQYF
TGTGCCTGGAGGCCGACTAGCGGGAGTGCCGAGCAGTACTTC
>TRBV5-1|TRBD2|NA|TRBJ2-1
CASSLETSGTGEQFF
TGCGCCAGCAGCTTGGAGACTAGCGGGACGGGTGAGCAGTTCTTC
>TRBV6-5|NA|NA|TRBJ1-5
CASRDIAWGNQPQHF
TGTGCCAGCAGGGACATCGCTTGGGGCAATCAGCCCCAGCATTTT
>TRBV9|NA|NA|TRBJ1-5
CASSVAGQSNQPQHF
TGTGCCAGCAGCGTAGCAGGGCAGAGCAATCAGCCCCAGCATTTT
>TRBV13|NA|NA|TRBJ1-4
CASSSPDSVNEKLFF
TGTGCCAGCAGCTCCCCGGACAGCGTTAATGAAAAACTGTTTTTT
>TRBV24-1|NA|NA|TRBJ1-5
CATSDLARGTHTKPQHF
TGTGCCACCAGTGATTTGGCAAGGGGGACCCATACCAAACCCCAGCATTTT